The sequence of this T cell receptor (beta chain) was determined in a study of CD4 and CD8 cells across lung adenocarcinoma regions. Samples came from patients with localized non-small cell lung adenocarcinoma. A single record per CDR3 protein comes from TCRdb applying MiXCR to the PCR reads. The sample holds 7,500 to 9,500 distinct CDR3 sequences, approximately 49% seen once. The specimen sequenced was CD4+ T cells from the margin of a lung tumor. The TCR sequence derives from a female donor with lung adenocarcinoma. The CD4 and CD8 labels of this study may be unreliable.

The DNA for the CDR3 is TGTGCCAGCAGCCAACCCGGGACCGAGGGGGACACCCAGTACTTC. Amino acids: CASSQPGTEGDTQYF. The genes are TRBV14 and TRBJ2-4, with D perhaps matching TRBD1 (6 bases). The CDR3 is made up of 15 amino acids. Germline assignment: CDR1 SGHDN and CDR2 FVKESK. V was pared by 2 bases and J by 13 bases, with 21 bases between.